Listed below are T cell receptor beta chains from one sample, sequenced in a study of chemoradiotherapy in HPV16-positive cancers. The assay was immunoSEQ multiplex PCR, and TCRdb's table has in-frame clones only and misses some. The repertoire holds about 20,000 clones, with about 90% as singletons. The starting material was blood, obtained from a patient who underwent chemoradiotherapy. Receptor source: a human donor with HPV-associated anogenital cancer. The CDR3 runs from the conserved cysteine through the conserved F or W. The order of the fields is CDR3 protein, CDR3 DNA, J gene, V gene, D gene, clone size. The D gene is left open where the match is weak. Expanded clones are given a class, and other clones once, few, many or no size at all.

CDR3aa: CASPKGGGPPNEQFF
CDR3nt: TGTGCCAGCCCCAAAGGGGGAGGGCCCCCCAATGAGCAGTTCTTC
j_gene: TRBJ2-1
v_gene: TRBV2
d_gene: -
abundance: -

CDR3aa: CASSQVATEAEAFF
CDR3nt: TGTGCCAGCAGCCAAGTAGCGACCGAAGCTGAAGCTTTCTTT
j_gene: TRBJ1-1
v_gene: TRBV4-2
d_gene: -
abundance: -

CDR3aa: CASSQDRVRQGPLAKNIQYF
CDR3nt: TGTGCCAGCAGCCAAGATCGGGTAAGACAGGGGCCCCTAGCCAAAAACATTCAGTACTTC
j_gene: TRBJ2-4
v_gene: TRBV4-2
d_gene: TRBD1
abundance: -

CDR3aa: CASSLQGAVETQYF
CDR3nt: TGTGCCAGCAGCCTTCAGGGTGCAGTGGAGACCCAGTACTTC
j_gene: TRBJ2-5
v_gene: TRBV5-4
d_gene: -
abundance: -

CDR3aa: CALFVNGYTF
CDR3nt: TGCGCCCTGTTTGTTAATGGCTACACCTTC
j_gene: TRBJ1-2
v_gene: TRBV10-1
d_gene: -
abundance: -

CDR3aa: CASTSYSNYGYTF
CDR3nt: TGTGCCAGTACTTCCTACAGTAACTATGGCTACACCTTC
j_gene: TRBJ1-2
v_gene: TRBV19
d_gene: -
abundance: -

CDR3aa: CASSLLPGQGIDTQYF
CDR3nt: TGTGCCAGCAGTTTATTACCGGGACAGGGAATCGATACGCAGTATTTT
j_gene: TRBJ2-3
v_gene: TRBV28
d_gene: TRBD1
abundance: -

CDR3aa: CASREPGLATNEQYF
CDR3nt: TGTGCCAGCCGCGAGCCGGGACTAGCAACAAACGAGCAGTACTTC
j_gene: TRBJ2-7
v_gene: TRBV11-2
d_gene: TRBD2
abundance: -

CDR3aa: CASSLGPLYNEQFF
CDR3nt: TGTGCCAGCAGCTTAGGGCCCCTCTACAATGAGCAGTTCTTC
j_gene: TRBJ2-1
v_gene: TRBV7-2
d_gene: -
abundance: -

CDR3aa: CASSLNLRQGAYNSPLHF
CDR3nt: TGCGCCAGCAGTCTGAACCTTAGACAGGGGGCCTATAATTCACCCCTCCACTTT
j_gene: TRBJ1-6
v_gene: TRBV4-1
d_gene: TRBD1
abundance: -

CDR3aa: CASRRVGGTEAFF
CDR3nt: TGTGCCAGCCGACGTGTGGGGGGCACTGAAGCTTTCTTT
j_gene: TRBJ1-1
v_gene: TRBV5-8
d_gene: -
abundance: once

CDR3aa: CASSPTGPPKETQYF
CDR3nt: TGTGCCAGCTCACCAACAGGGCCCCCAAAGGAGACCCAGTACTTC
j_gene: TRBJ2-5
v_gene: TRBV18
d_gene: -
abundance: -

CDR3aa: CASSPYPPGKGGYTF
CDR3nt: TGTGCCAGCAGCCCATACCCCCCCGGGAAGGGGGGCTACACCTTC
j_gene: TRBJ1-2
v_gene: TRBV6-5
d_gene: -
abundance: few

CDR3aa: CASSEALRTAGYTF
CDR3nt: TGTGCCAGCAGTGAAGCCCTTCGGACAGCTGGCTACACCTTC
j_gene: TRBJ1-2
v_gene: TRBV2
d_gene: -
abundance: once

CDR3aa: CASSPQGDLDTYHYGYTF
CDR3nt: TGTGCCAGCAGCCCTCAGGGGGACCTCGACACCTACCACTATGGCTACACCTTC
j_gene: TRBJ1-2
v_gene: TRBV7-9
d_gene: TRBD1
abundance: -

CDR3aa: CASSKGRRDRPKETQYF
CDR3nt: TGTGCCAGCAGCAAAGGCCGCCGGGACAGGCCAAAAGAGACCCAGTACTTC
j_gene: TRBJ2-5
v_gene: TRBV21-1
d_gene: -
abundance: -

CDR3aa: CASSRSSGWPYEQYF
CDR3nt: TGTGCCAGCAGCAGATCTAGCGGGTGGCCCTACGAGCAGTACTTC
j_gene: TRBJ2-7
v_gene: TRBV7-2
d_gene: TRBD2
abundance: -

CDR3aa: CASRDRRYNEQFF
CDR3nt: TGTGCCAGCAGGGACAGGAGATACAATGAGCAGTTCTTC
j_gene: TRBJ2-1
v_gene: TRBV7-9
d_gene: TRBD1
abundance: once

CDR3aa: CASSLWTSGGDTQYF
CDR3nt: TGCGCCAGCAGCTTGTGGACTAGCGGAGGGGATACGCAGTATTTT
j_gene: TRBJ2-3
v_gene: TRBV5-1
d_gene: TRBD2
abundance: -

CDR3aa: CASSEAGYSNQPQHF
CDR3nt: TGTGCCAGCAGTGAGGCGGGTTATAGCAATCAGCCCCAGCATTTT
j_gene: TRBJ1-5
v_gene: TRBV2
d_gene: -
abundance: -

CDR3aa: CASSYTGDITEAFF
CDR3nt: TGTGCCAGCAGTTACACAGGAGATATCACTGAAGCTTTCTTT
j_gene: TRBJ1-1
v_gene: TRBV6-5
d_gene: -
abundance: -

CDR3aa: CAWRNRGTGELFF
CDR3nt: TGTGCCTGGAGGAACAGGGGGACCGGGGAGCTGTTTTTT
j_gene: TRBJ2-2
v_gene: TRBV30
d_gene: TRBD1
abundance: -

CDR3aa: CSDVNGDTQYF
CDR3nt: TGCAGCGACGTCAACGGAGATACGCAGTATTTT
j_gene: TRBJ2-3
v_gene: TRBV20-1
d_gene: -
abundance: -

CDR3aa: CASSIRTGNQPQHF
CDR3nt: TGTGCCAGTAGTATCCGGACAGGGAATCAGCCCCAGCATTTT
j_gene: TRBJ1-5
v_gene: TRBV19
d_gene: TRBD1
abundance: once

CDR3aa: CASSTLGLYGYTF
CDR3nt: TGTGCCAGCAGTACTCTAGGCCTCTATGGCTACACCTTC
j_gene: TRBJ1-2
v_gene: TRBV5-6
d_gene: -
abundance: -

CDR3aa: CASSLGIEHYGYTF
CDR3nt: TGCGCCAGCAGCTTGGGGATCGAACACTATGGCTACACCTTC
j_gene: TRBJ1-2
v_gene: TRBV5-1
d_gene: -
abundance: -

CDR3aa: CSVSSETGGFGTEAFF
CDR3nt: TGCAGCGTTTCGTCCGAAACAGGGGGCTTCGGCACTGAAGCTTTCTTT
j_gene: TRBJ1-1
v_gene: TRBV29-1
d_gene: TRBD1
abundance: -

CDR3aa: CASSLGVSSGQETQYF
CDR3nt: TGCGCCAGCAGCTTAGGGGTTAGTAGCGGGCAAGAGACCCAGTACTTC
j_gene: TRBJ2-5
v_gene: TRBV5-1
d_gene: TRBD2
abundance: once

CDR3aa: CASSPREGAITDTQYF
CDR3nt: TGTGCCAGCAGCCCGAGGGAGGGGGCGATCACAGATACGCAGTATTTT
j_gene: TRBJ2-3
v_gene: TRBV9
d_gene: -
abundance: -

CDR3aa: CATSRGGARAFF
CDR3nt: TGTGCCACCAGCAGAGGGGGGGCTCGAGCTTTCTTT
j_gene: TRBJ1-1
v_gene: TRBV15
d_gene: -
abundance: -

CDR3aa: CSAGTGNRGYTF
CDR3nt: TGCAGCGCCGGGACAGGGAACAGGGGCTACACCTTC
j_gene: TRBJ1-2
v_gene: TRBV29-1
d_gene: TRBD1
abundance: -

CDR3aa: CASSLPTGRRGNEQFF
CDR3nt: TGTGCCAGCAGTTTACCGACAGGGCGAAGAGGCAATGAGCAGTTCTTC
j_gene: TRBJ2-1
v_gene: TRBV28
d_gene: TRBD1
abundance: -

CDR3aa: CASSARTGFPQPQHF
CDR3nt: TGTGCCAGTAGTGCAAGGACAGGGTTTCCTCAGCCCCAGCATTTT
j_gene: TRBJ1-5
v_gene: TRBV19
d_gene: TRBD1
abundance: -

CDR3aa: CASSLGTGGQPQHF
CDR3nt: TGTGCCAGCAGTTTAGGGACAGGCGGACAGCCCCAGCATTTT
j_gene: TRBJ1-5
v_gene: TRBV28
d_gene: TRBD1
abundance: -

CDR3aa: CATGGGQETQYF
CDR3nt: TGTGCCACCGGGGGCGGTCAAGAGACCCAGTACTTC
j_gene: TRBJ2-5
v_gene: TRBV15
d_gene: -
abundance: once

CDR3aa: CSVESYGFRGHDGSVEQFF
CDR3nt: TGCAGCGTTGAATCTTACGGTTTTAGGGGACATGATGGATCGGTAGAGCAGTTCTTC
j_gene: TRBJ2-1
v_gene: TRBV29-1
d_gene: -
abundance: -

CDR3aa: CASSFMRGDTQYF
CDR3nt: TGTGCCAGCAGCTTTATGCGGGGAGATACGCAGTATTTT
j_gene: TRBJ2-3
v_gene: TRBV5-6
d_gene: -
abundance: -

CDR3aa: CASSSTGGAQYF
CDR3nt: TGTGCCAGCAGTTCAACAGGGGGTGCGCAGTACTTC
j_gene: TRBJ2-7
v_gene: TRBV6-5
d_gene: TRBD1
abundance: -

CDR3aa: CASSYTGYGYTF
CDR3nt: TGTGCCAGCAGTTACACAGGCTATGGCTACACCTTC
j_gene: TRBJ1-2
v_gene: TRBV6-5
d_gene: -
abundance: once

CDR3aa: CAWSVQAAGRLGNTIYF
CDR3nt: TGTGCCTGGAGTGTACAGGCTGCAGGTCGGCTGGGAAACACCATATATTTT
j_gene: TRBJ1-3
v_gene: TRBV30
d_gene: -
abundance: -

CDR3aa: CASSLDRGNQPQHF
CDR3nt: TGTGCCAGCAGCTTAGACCGGGGTAATCAGCCCCAGCATTTT
j_gene: TRBJ1-5
v_gene: TRBV7-2
d_gene: -
abundance: -

CDR3aa: CASSPGTGTGYYGYTF
CDR3nt: TGTGCCAGCAGCCCGGGTACCGGGACAGGGTACTATGGCTACACCTTC
j_gene: TRBJ1-2
v_gene: TRBV7-9
d_gene: TRBD1
abundance: few

CDR3aa: CASSEWTGENTEAFF
CDR3nt: TGTGCCAGCAGTGAATGGACAGGGGAAAACACTGAAGCTTTCTTT
j_gene: TRBJ1-1
v_gene: TRBV6-1
d_gene: TRBD1
abundance: -

CDR3aa: CSVAGDPSSYNEQFF
CDR3nt: TGCAGCGTTGCGGGGGATCCGAGTTCCTACAATGAGCAGTTCTTC
j_gene: TRBJ2-1
v_gene: TRBV29-1
d_gene: -
abundance: -

CDR3aa: CASSIGTFERSPLHF
CDR3nt: TGTGCCAGCAGCATAGGGACTTTTGAAAGATCACCCCTCCACTTT
j_gene: TRBJ1-6
v_gene: TRBV7-9
d_gene: -
abundance: -

CDR3aa: CASSPIAEETQYF
CDR3nt: TGTGCCAGCTCACCTATTGCTGAAGAGACCCAGTACTTC
j_gene: TRBJ2-5
v_gene: TRBV18
d_gene: -
abundance: once

CDR3aa: CASSIGRGPQETQYF
CDR3nt: TGTGCCAGTAGTATCGGCAGGGGGCCACAAGAGACCCAGTACTTC
j_gene: TRBJ2-5
v_gene: TRBV19
d_gene: TRBD1
abundance: -

CDR3aa: CASSSRLGSGPYEQYF
CDR3nt: TGTGCCAGCAGCTCTAGACTCGGGTCAGGGCCCTACGAGCAGTACTTC
j_gene: TRBJ2-7
v_gene: TRBV6-8
d_gene: -
abundance: -

CDR3aa: CASGLAGSTYGYTF
CDR3nt: TGTGCTAGTGGTTTGGCAGGCTCTACCTATGGCTACACCTTC
j_gene: TRBJ1-2
v_gene: TRBV12-5
d_gene: -
abundance: -

CDR3aa: CASSSPAGSGTDEQYF
CDR3nt: TGTGCCAGTAGCAGTCCCGCGGGAAGCGGGACCGACGAGCAGTACTTC
j_gene: TRBJ2-7
v_gene: TRBV19
d_gene: TRBD2
abundance: few

CDR3aa: CASSQPYLSASGSYEQYF
CDR3nt: TGTGCCAGCAGTCAGCCGTATTTGTCAGCTAGCGGCTCCTACGAGCAGTACTTC
j_gene: TRBJ2-7
v_gene: TRBV4-2
d_gene: TRBD2
abundance: once

CDR3aa: CASSSRKGAQIGRELFF
CDR3nt: TGTGCCAGCAGTTCTCGAAAGGGGGCCCAAATCGGTAGGGAGCTGTTTTTT
j_gene: TRBJ2-2
v_gene: TRBV27
d_gene: TRBD1
abundance: -